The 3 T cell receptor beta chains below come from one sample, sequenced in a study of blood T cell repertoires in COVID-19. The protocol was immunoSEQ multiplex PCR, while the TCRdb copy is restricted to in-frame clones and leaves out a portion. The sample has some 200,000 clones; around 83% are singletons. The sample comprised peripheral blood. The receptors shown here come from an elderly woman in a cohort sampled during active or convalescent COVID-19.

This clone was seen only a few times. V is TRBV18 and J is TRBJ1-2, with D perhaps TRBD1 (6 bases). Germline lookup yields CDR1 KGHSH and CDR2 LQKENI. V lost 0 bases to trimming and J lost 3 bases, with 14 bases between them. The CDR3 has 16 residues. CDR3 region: CASSPPGSEGDYGYTF. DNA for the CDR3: TGTGCCAGCTCACCACCGGGGTCAGAGGGGGACTATGGCTACACCTTC. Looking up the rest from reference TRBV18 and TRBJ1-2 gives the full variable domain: NAGVMQNPRHLVRRRGQEARLRCSPMKGHSHVYWYRQLPEEGLKFMVYLQKENIIDESGMPKERFSAEFPKEGPSILRIQQVVRGDSAAYFCASSPPGSEGDYGYTFGSGTRLTVV.

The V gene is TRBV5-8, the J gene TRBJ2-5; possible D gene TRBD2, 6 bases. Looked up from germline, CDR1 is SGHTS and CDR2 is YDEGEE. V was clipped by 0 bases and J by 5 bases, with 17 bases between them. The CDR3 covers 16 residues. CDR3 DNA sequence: TGTGCCAGCAGCTTGGAGGGCAGGTTCGCGGGGGAGACCCAGTACTTC. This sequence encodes CASSLEGRFAGETQYF.

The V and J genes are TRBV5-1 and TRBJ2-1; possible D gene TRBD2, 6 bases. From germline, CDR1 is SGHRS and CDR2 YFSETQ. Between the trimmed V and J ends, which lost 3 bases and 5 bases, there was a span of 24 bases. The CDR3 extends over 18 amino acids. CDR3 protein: CASSSPRGAGWLDNEQFF. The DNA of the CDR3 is TGCGCCAGCAGCTCCCCCCGTGGAGCGGGTTGGTTGGACAATGAGCAGTTCTTC.